These 9 T cell receptor beta chains share one sample of origin, sequenced in a study of cytomegalovirus exposure and HLA in healthy donors. The assay was immunoSEQ multiplex PCR, and TCRdb's table has in-frame clones only and misses some. The sample has 200,000 or so clones; around 84% are singletons. The sample consisted of PBMCs. The receptor source for this set is a man between 18 and 29 years old in good health and CMV-seropositive.

This chain's CDR3 is CASSPLGRNEQYF. The CDR3 DNA is TGTGCCAGCAGCCCACTGGGGCGGAACGAGCAGTACTTC. V usage is TRBV7-2 and J usage is TRBJ2-7; tentative D call: TRBD1 (5 bases). CDR1 and CDR2 (germline): SGHTA, FQGNSA. Trimming removed 5 bases at V and 5 bases at J, with 13 bases between. The CDR3 consists of 13 residues.

The chain employs TRBV19 and TRBJ1-4; the match to TRBD1 covers 9 bases. Germline trimming cut 5 bases from V and 5 bases from J; bases unmatched to any gene: 6. This CDR3 region has 15 residues. The germline V gene encodes CDR1 LNHDA and CDR2 SQIVND (reference sequence). The CDR3 DNA sequence: TGTGCCAGTAGTCACACCGGGACAGGGAATGAAAAACTGTTTTTT. Protein sequence: CASSHTGTGNEKLFF.

The CDR3 loop reads CASSSLSSGEQYF. DNA of the CDR3: TGTGCCAGCAGCTCCCTCTCTAGCGGAGAGCAGTACTTC. The gene calls are TRBV11-3 and TRBJ2-7, with 7 bases fitting TRBD2. The CDR3 covers 13 residues. Germline assignment: CDR1 SGHNT and CDR2 YENEEA. The V segment lost 4 bases and the J segment 7 bases; nucleotides outside the gene matches: 7.

This clone has at least ten counts. The rearrangement uses TRBV27 and TRBJ2-7; 9 bases line up with TRBD2. V was clipped by 6 bases and J by 4 bases; unmatched bases: 7. The V gene's germline CDR1 is MNHEY and CDR2 SMNVEV (reference sequence). The CDR3 length is 14 residues. CDR3 sequence: CASRASSGAYEQYF. As DNA, the CDR3 is TGTGCCAGCAGGGCCTCTAGCGGGGCTTACGAGCAGTACTTC.

This clone occurred a few times. The junction differs from germline at one of its ends, possibly a read error. The chain joins TRBV6-1 to TRBJ1-1; 10 bases agree with TRBD1. There are 14 residues in the CDR3. The germline CDR1 and CDR2 sequences are MNHNS and SASEGT. CDR3 bases: TGTGCCAGCAGCGAAGGACAGGGGGGCACTGAAGCTTTCTTT. It translates to CASSEGQGGTEAFF.

The chain uses TRBV2 and TRBJ2-2; 8 bases fit TRBD2. The CDR3 runs 15 residues. Trimming cost V 1 base and J 4 bases; bases outside gene matches: 2. Germline V CDR1 and CDR2: SNHLY, FYNNEI. CDR3 coding DNA: TGTGCCAGCAGTGAAGGGCTAGCGGGCACCGGGGAGCTGTTTTTT. It specifies CASSEGLAGTGELFF. The variable domain in full, with the rest retrieved from reference TRBV2 and TRBJ2-2, is EPEVTQTPSHQVTQMGQEVILRCVPISNHLYFYWYRQILGQKVEFLVSFYNNEISEKSEIFDDQFSVERPDGSNFTLKIRSTKLEDSAMYFCASSEGLAGTGELFFGEGSRLTVL.

The CDR3 spells CASGTGGEQYF. CDR3 coding DNA: TGTGCCAGCGGCACAGGGGGCGAGCAGTACTTC. V gene TRBV9 combines with J gene TRBJ2-7, with 8 bases matching TRBD1. This CDR3 has 11 amino acids. V lost 7 bases to trimming and J lost 6 bases; unmatched junction nucleotides: 3. Germline V CDR1 and CDR2: SGDLS, YYNGEE.

The J gene is TRBJ2-5, the V gene TRBV30, with a possible D match to TRBD1 (6 bases). The CDR3 spans 15 residues. Per germline, CDR1 GTSNPN and CDR2 SVGIG (reference sequence). The ends were cut back, 2 bases at V and 5 bases at J, with 18 bases in the middle. The CDR3 coding sequence is TGTGCCTGGAGTTCACAGGGAGCCCCGGGGGAGACCCAGTACTTC. Residues: CAWSSQGAPGETQYF.

This chain joins TRBV7-8 and TRBJ2-7; TRBD1 agrees at 7 bases. With V trimmed by 8 bases and J by 2 bases, 12 bases remained unmatched. The germline V gene encodes CDR1 SGHVS and CDR2 FQNEAQ. This CDR3 region has 15 residues. The CDR3 here is CASSLPGQATYEQYF. CDR3 sequence (DNA): TGTGCCAGCTCCCTACCCGGACAGGCCACCTACGAGCAGTACTTC.